This TCR beta chain was profiled in a study of blood T cell repertoires in COVID-19. Study overall: The United States, Italy and Spain provided the acute and convalescent COVID-19 samples.

J lost 3 bases, V lost 6 bases, and 9 bases had no gene match. The CDR3 runs to 15 residues. The germline CDR1 and CDR2 sequences are LNHDA and SQIVND (reference sequence). The repertoire was sequenced with immunoSEQ multiplex PCR; TCRdb's copy has only in-frame clones and lacks some. The sample has 90,000 to 130,000 clones; 88% are singletons. This chain joins TRBV19 and TRBJ2-3, with TRBD1 identical over 7 bases. The receptor's source is a woman aged 45-60 years with acute or convalescent COVID-19. Material for sequencing was peripheral blood. In DNA form, the CDR3 reads TGTGCCAGTAGGGACTCCAGGGGGACGACAGATACGCAGTATTTT. Amino acid sequence: CASRDSRGTTDTQYF.